The clone carrying this T cell receptor (beta chain) was recorded many times. This sample is drawn from a study of identical twins. One entry per CDR3 protein results from TCRdb running MiXCR on the 5' RACE reads. Here the sample spans hundreds of thousands of distinct CDR3 sequences, approximately 6% being singletons. Per germline, CDR1 SGHTA and CDR2 FQGNSA. With 7 bases clipped from V and 4 bases from J, the junction kept 6 bases outside the gene matches. The CDR3 runs to 14 residues. Sequenced sample: naive T cells sorted from blood. The gene calls are TRBV7-2 and TRBJ2-3; 9 nucleotides line up with TRBD2. The sequence derives from a man aged 18 to 30 in good health. The CDR3 loop is CASTLAGEADTQYF. DNA for the CDR3: TGTGCCAGCACTTTAGCGGGAGAGGCAGATACGCAGTATTTT.